This T cell receptor beta chain was recovered during a study of shared clonotypes between healthy human individuals. Study information: Samples came from two female and three male donors aged 18 to 49. Researchers assigned three CD4 naive, three CD4 memory, two CD8 naive and one CD8 memory plate to each donor.

Of note for this clone: What it binds is not known.

CDR1 and CDR2 from the germline V gene are SEHNR and FQNEAQ (reference sequence). The germline V and J ends were trimmed by 2 bases and 1 base, with 11 bases remaining between them. This CDR3 region has 15 residues. Naive CD8 isolation took CD45RO-negative cells positively selected for CCR7 and excluded terminally differentiated effector memory CD45RA+ cells. Study-wide findings and caveats: Few donors limited the genetic and exposure-history diversity represented. Sequencing depth was expected to affect clonotype sharing among donors.

Method: immunoSEQ multiplex PCR; TCRdb's copy keeps in-frame clones and lacks some. This table holds around 1.9 million clones, under 95% found once. The chain is built from TRBV7-9 and TRBJ1-1; D not resolved. The source is a man aged 18 to 30 in good health. Some clones in this sample may be carry-over from other donors' samples. Sequenced sample: naive CD8+ T cells from PBMCs. The CDR3 here is CASSLSELGNTEAFF. DNA for the CDR3: TGTGCCAGCAGCTTAAGCGAACTGGGGAACACTGAAGCTTTCTTT.